These 16 T cell receptor beta chains originate from one sample sequenced in a study of shared clonotypes between healthy human individuals. Libraries were prepared by immunoSEQ multiplex PCR; TCRdb keeps only in-frame clonotypes and omits some of them. The table shows 850,000 to 1,200,000 clones, with about three quarters occurring only once. Sequenced input: memory CD4+ T cells sorted from blood. This sample's subset: CD45RA-negative fraction. These receptors all come from a man between 18 and 29 years old in good health.

This clone was recorded many times. The J gene is TRBJ2-2, the V gene TRBV5-1, with D maybe TRBD1 (6 bases). There are 15 residues in the CDR3. Germline V gene sequence: CDR1 SGHRS, CDR2 YFSETQ. The V and J ends lost 4 bases and 6 bases respectively, with 16 bases between them. CDR3 sequence: CASSTGDTGPGELFF. The DNA of the CDR3 is TGCGCCAGCAGCACAGGCGACACAGGGCCCGGGGAGCTGTTTTTT.

The CDR3 bases are TGTGCCAGCAGCTTCTCCGGGACCACCACAGATACGCAGTATTTT. Translating gives CASSFSGTTTDTQYF. The chain combines TRBV7-8 with TRBJ2-3; tentatively, D is TRBD1 or TRBD2 (5 bases each). Germline loops: CDR1 SGHVS, CDR2 FQNEAQ. V lost 3 bases, J lost 2 bases, and 12 bases lay in between. This CDR3 contains 15 residues.

This clone was seen once. J is TRBJ2-3 and V is TRBV11-2, with unresolved D. The V and J ends lost 0 bases and 0 bases respectively, with 13 bases between them. Germline values: CDR1 SGHAT, CDR2 FQNNGV. CDR3 length equals 17 residues. CDR3: CASSLDPIGISTDTQYF. The CDR3 DNA is TGTGCCAGCAGCTTAGATCCCATAGGAATTAGCACAGATACGCAGTATTTT.

This clone was seen just once. The V and J genes are TRBV2 and TRBJ1-5, with D perhaps matching TRBD1 (5 bases). The CDR3 covers 15 residues. Trimming stripped 4 bases from V and 0 bases from J, with 10 bases between. Germline-derived CDR1 and CDR2 are SNHLY and FYNNEI. DNA of the CDR3: TGTGCCAGCAGTGCTCGGGGGGGTAGCAATCAGCCCCAGCATTTT. This sequence encodes CASSARGGSNQPQHF.

This clone was detected many times. The chain uses TRBV10-3 and TRBJ1-2; D perhaps matches TRBD1 (5 bases). Trimming took off 10 bases at V and 4 bases at J, with 13 bases between the two ends. Germline-derived CDR1 and CDR2 are ENHRY and SYGVKD. The CDR3 totals 12 residues. The CDR3 here is CATEGTGYGYTF. In DNA, the CDR3 is TGTGCCACAGAAGGGACGGGCTATGGCTACACCTTC.

V and J are TRBV2 and TRBJ1-6; the match to TRBD1 covers 8 bases. The CDR3 is 16 residues long. J gave up 6 bases and V 7 bases, and 11 bases lay outside the gene matches. Germline V gene lookup returns CDR1 SNHLY and CDR2 FYNNEI. CDR3 sequence: CASISNRGYTNSPLHF. CDR3 bases: TGTGCCAGCATCTCCAACAGGGGGTATACTAATTCACCCCTCCACTTT.

The chain links TRBV5-5 to TRBJ1-6, with TRBD1 matching 8 bases. Germline values: CDR1 SGHKS, CDR2 YYEKEE (reference sequence). Trimming removed 3 bases from V and 3 bases from J; junction bases left unmatched: 2. The CDR3 loop spans 15 amino acids. Here the CDR3 DNA reads TGTGCCAGCAGCTCGGGACAGGTCTATAATTCACCCCTCCACTTT. Its protein is CASSSGQVYNSPLHF.

The chain combines TRBV10-3 with TRBJ2-3; 8 bases agree with TRBD1. Germline V lookup: CDR1 ENHRY, CDR2 SYGVKD. The CDR3 is made up of 15 amino acids. Unmatched junction bases numbered 5, after V lost 6 bases and J lost 0 bases. This CDR3 reads CAIRPGGSSTDTQYF. The CDR3 bases are TGTGCCATCAGGCCAGGGGGCTCGAGCACAGATACGCAGTATTTT.

V is TRBV4-1 and J is TRBJ2-5, with no clear D. This CDR3 comprises 13 residues. Trimming stripped 4 bases from V and 4 bases from J, with 10 bases between. Germline CDR1 MGHRA, CDR2 YSYEKL. The CDR3 sequence: CASSRGIGETQYF. CDR3 in DNA: TGCGCCAGCAGCCGGGGTATTGGAGAGACCCAGTACTTC.

This clone was seen more than once but under ten times. The chain carries TRBV5-1 and TRBJ1-1; D call uncertain. The V end lost 3 bases, the J end lost 0 bases, and 9 bases lay between the germline ends. CDR1 and CDR2 (germline): SGHRS, YFSETQ. The CDR3 runs 14 residues. This chain's CDR3 is CASSSDGMNTEAFF. For the CDR3, the DNA is TGCGCCAGCAGCTCGGATGGCATGAACACTGAAGCTTTCTTT.

The J gene is TRBJ2-5, the V gene TRBV30; D is ambiguous. Matching the DNA end better, TRBJ2-7 makes the J call doubtful. The CDR3 consists of 13 residues. CDR1 and CDR2 (germline): GTSNPN, SVGIG (reference sequence). Here the CDR3 DNA reads TGTGCCTGGAGTGTGTCGAGCGCCTACGAGCAGTACTTC. Translating it yields CAWSVSSAYEQYF.

A single count supports this clone. Other nucleotide sequences from this sample produce the same CDR3. The V call is TRBV15, the J call TRBJ1-2, with 7 bases aligning to TRBD1. With 1 base clipped from V and 7 bases from J, the junction kept 3 bases outside the gene matches. The CDR3 is 13 residues long. Looked up from germline, CDR1 is LNHNV and CDR2 is YYDKDF (reference sequence). This chain's CDR3 is CATSRGQGLGYTF. The CDR3 DNA sequence: TGTGCCACCAGCAGAGGACAGGGCCTTGGCTACACCTTC.

This clone was observed a single time. At the DNA level, this CDR3 is encoded by other sequences in the same sample as well. The V and J genes are TRBV7-2 and TRBJ2-2, with 7 bases matching TRBD1. With 4 bases clipped from V and 2 bases from J, the junction kept 4 bases outside the gene matches. The CDR3 covers 15 residues. Germline V lookup: CDR1 SGHTA, CDR2 FQGNSA. The CDR3 nucleotides read TGTGCCAGCAGCTCACAGGGGAGTAACACCGGGGAGCTGTTTTTT. Protein product: CASSSQGSNTGELFF. Drawing the rest from reference TRBV7-2 and TRBJ2-2, the complete variable domain is GAGVSQSPSNKVTEKGKDVELRCDPISGHTALYWYRQSLGQGLEFLIYFQGNSAPDKSGLPSDRFSAERTGGSVSTLTIQRTQQEDSAVYLCASSSQGSNTGELFFGEGSRLTVL.

The chain is built from TRBV6-1 and TRBJ2-7; TRBD1 might be the D (5 bases). V was pared by 3 bases and J by 3 bases, with 21 bases between. The germline CDR1 and CDR2 sequences are MNHNS and SASEGT. This CDR3 spans 17 amino acids. CDR3 DNA sequence: TGTGCCAGCAGTGAGAGGCTTCTCTGGGGCAGGTTCTACGAGCAGTACTTC. It encodes CASSERLLWGRFYEQYF.

CDR3 coding DNA: TGTGCCAGCAGTTACTCGACCCTGACAGGGAGTGGCTACACCTTC. The encoded protein is CASSYSTLTGSGYTF. The chain recombines TRBV6-6 with TRBJ1-2; 7 bases agree with TRBD1. V lost 0 bases, J lost 7 bases, and 8 bases stayed unmatched. Germline CDR1 is MNHNY and CDR2 is SVGAGI (reference sequence). CDR3 length: 15 amino acids.

The chain has TRBV29-1 and TRBJ2-2, with 7 bases aligning to TRBD1. The CDR3 spans 14 residues. Germline V gives CDR1 SQVTM, CDR2 ANQGSEA. Germline trimming cut 6 bases from V and 6 bases from J; bases unmatched to any gene: 10. The CDR3 coding sequence is TGCAGCGTGGAAAGACAGGGCGTCTCCGGGGAGCTGTTTTTT. Translated, it gives CSVERQGVSGELFF.